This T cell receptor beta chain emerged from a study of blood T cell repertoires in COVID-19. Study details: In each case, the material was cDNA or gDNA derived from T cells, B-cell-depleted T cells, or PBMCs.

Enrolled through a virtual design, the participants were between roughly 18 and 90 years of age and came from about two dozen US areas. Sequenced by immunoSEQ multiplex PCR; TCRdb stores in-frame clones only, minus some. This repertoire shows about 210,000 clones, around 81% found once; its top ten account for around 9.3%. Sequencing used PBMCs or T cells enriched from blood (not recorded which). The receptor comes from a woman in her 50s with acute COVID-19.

The CDR3 spells CASSAEPDYASEQFF. The CDR3 region has the DNA TGTGCCAGCAGCGCCGAACCGGACTACGCAAGTGAGCAGTTCTTC. The V and J genes are TRBV9 and TRBJ2-1; D perhaps matches TRBD2 (6 bases). Germline CDR1 and CDR2: SGDLS and YYNGEE. The CDR3 spans 15 residues. Deletions cut 3 bases from V and 9 bases from J, with 19 bases between. Drawing the rest from reference TRBV9 and TRBJ2-1, the complete variable domain is DSGVTQTPKHLITATGQRVTLRCSPRSGDLSVYWYQQSLDQGLQFLIQYYNGEERAKGNILERFSAQQFPDLHSELNLSSLELGDSALYFCASSAEPDYASEQFFGPGTRLTVL.